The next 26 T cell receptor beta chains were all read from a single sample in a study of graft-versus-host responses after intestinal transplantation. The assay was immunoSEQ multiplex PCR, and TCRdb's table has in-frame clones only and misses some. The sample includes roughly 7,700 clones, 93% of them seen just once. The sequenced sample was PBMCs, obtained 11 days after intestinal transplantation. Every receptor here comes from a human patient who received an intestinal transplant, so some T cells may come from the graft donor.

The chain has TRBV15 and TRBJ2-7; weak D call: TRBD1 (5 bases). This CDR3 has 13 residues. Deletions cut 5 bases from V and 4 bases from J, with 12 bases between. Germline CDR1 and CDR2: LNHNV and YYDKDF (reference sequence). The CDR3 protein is CATSGDSPYEQYF. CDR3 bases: TGTGCCACCAGCGGCGACAGTCCATACGAGCAGTACTTC.

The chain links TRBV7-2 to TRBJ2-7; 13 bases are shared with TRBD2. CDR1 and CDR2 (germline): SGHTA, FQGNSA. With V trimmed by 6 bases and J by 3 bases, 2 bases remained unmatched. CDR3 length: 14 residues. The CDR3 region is CASSRTSGSYEQYF. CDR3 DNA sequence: TGTGCCAGCAGTAGGACTAGCGGGAGCTACGAGCAGTACTTC.

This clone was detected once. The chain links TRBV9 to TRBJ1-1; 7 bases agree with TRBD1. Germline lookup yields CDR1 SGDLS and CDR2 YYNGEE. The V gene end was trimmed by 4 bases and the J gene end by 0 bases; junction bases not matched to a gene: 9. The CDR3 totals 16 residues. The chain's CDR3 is CASSPHSGQLNTEAFF. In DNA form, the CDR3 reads TGTGCCAGCAGCCCTCACTCGGGACAGTTGAACACTGAAGCTTTCTTT.

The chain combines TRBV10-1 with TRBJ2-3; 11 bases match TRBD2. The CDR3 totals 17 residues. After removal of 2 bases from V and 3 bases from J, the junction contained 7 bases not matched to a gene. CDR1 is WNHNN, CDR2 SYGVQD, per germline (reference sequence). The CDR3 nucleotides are TGCGCCAGCAGTGAGAAGGTAGCGGGGGGGCTAACAGATACGCAGTATTTT. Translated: CASSEKVAGGLTDTQYF.

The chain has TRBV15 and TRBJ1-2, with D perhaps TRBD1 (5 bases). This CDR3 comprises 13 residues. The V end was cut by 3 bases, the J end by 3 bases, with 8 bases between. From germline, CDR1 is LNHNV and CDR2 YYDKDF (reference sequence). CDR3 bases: TGTGCCACCAGCAGGGGGCAGGACTATGGCTACACCTTC. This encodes CATSRGQDYGYTF.

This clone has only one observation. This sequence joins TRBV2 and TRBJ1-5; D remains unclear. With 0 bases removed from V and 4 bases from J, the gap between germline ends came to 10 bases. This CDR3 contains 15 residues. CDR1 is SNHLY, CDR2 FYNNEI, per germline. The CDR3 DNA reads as TGTGCCAGCAGTGAAGCCGGCGGGCCAAATCAGCCCCAGCATTTT. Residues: CASSEAGGPNQPQHF.

DNA of the CDR3: TGCGCCAGCAGCTTGGGGGCCTTCTCTGGAAACACCATATATTTT. Amino acid sequence: CASSLGAFSGNTIYF. The genes are TRBV5-1 and TRBJ1-3; D uncertain. The germline V gene has CDR1 SGHRS and CDR2 YFSETQ. The ends were cut back, 0 bases at V and 0 bases at J, with 7 bases in the middle. CDR3 length: 15 residues.

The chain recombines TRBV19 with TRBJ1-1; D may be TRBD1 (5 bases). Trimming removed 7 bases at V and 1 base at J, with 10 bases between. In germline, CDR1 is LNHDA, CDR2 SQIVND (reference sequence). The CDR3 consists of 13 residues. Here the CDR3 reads CASILDRNTEAFF. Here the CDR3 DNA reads TGTGCCAGTATTCTTGACAGGAACACTGAAGCTTTCTTT.

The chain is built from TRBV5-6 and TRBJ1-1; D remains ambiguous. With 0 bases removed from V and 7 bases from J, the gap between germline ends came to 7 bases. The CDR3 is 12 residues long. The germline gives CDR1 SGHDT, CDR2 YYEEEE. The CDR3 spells CASSLGPLEAFF. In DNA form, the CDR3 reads TGTGCCAGCAGCTTGGGGCCCCTTGAAGCTTTCTTT.

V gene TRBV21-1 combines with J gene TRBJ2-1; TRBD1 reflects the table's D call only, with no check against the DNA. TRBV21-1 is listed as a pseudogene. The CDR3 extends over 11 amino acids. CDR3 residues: CASSPRQRQFF. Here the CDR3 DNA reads TGTGCCAGCAGCCCAAGACAGAGGCAGTTCTTC.

The CDR3 protein is CASSSPPRGLRYGYTF. CDR3 bases: TGTGCCAGCAGTTCCCCTCCAAGGGGCTTAAGATATGGCTACACCTTC. The rearrangement uses TRBV28 and TRBJ1-2; the D gene is possibly TRBD1 (5 bases). In germline, CDR1 is MDHEN, CDR2 SYDVKM. The ends were cut back, 4 bases at V and 5 bases at J, with 20 bases in the middle. CDR3 size: 16 residues.

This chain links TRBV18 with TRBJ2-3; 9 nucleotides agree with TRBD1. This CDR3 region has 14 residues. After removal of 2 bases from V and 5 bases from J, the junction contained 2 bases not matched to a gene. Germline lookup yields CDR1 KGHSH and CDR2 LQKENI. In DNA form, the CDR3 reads TGTGCCAGCTCACCAAGACAGGGGGGAGATACGCAGTATTTT. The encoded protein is CASSPRQGGDTQYF.

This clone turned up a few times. In nucleotides, the CDR3 is TGTGCCAGCAGTGGACTAGCGCCCGGGGAGCTGTTTTTT. As protein: CASSGLAPGELFF. This chain joins TRBV27 and TRBJ2-2; the match to TRBD2 covers 9 bases. Germline V gives CDR1 MNHEY, CDR2 SMNVEV (reference sequence). V lost 5 bases to trimming and J lost 6 bases; unmatched junction nucleotides: 1. The CDR3 extends over 13 amino acids.

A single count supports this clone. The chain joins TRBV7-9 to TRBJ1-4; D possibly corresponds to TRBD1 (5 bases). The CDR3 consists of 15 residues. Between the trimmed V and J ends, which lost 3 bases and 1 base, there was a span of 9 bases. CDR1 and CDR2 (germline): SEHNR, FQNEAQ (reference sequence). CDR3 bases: TGTGCCAGCAGCTTTACAGGCCTAACTAATGAAAAACTGTTTTTT. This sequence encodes CASSFTGLTNEKLFF.

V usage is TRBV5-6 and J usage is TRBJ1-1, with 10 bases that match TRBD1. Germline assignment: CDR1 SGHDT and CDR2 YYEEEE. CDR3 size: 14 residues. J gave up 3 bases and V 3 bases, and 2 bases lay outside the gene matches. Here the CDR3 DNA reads TGTGCCAGCAGCTGGGGGACAGGGGACACTGAAGCTTTCTTT. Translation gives CASSWGTGDTEAFF.

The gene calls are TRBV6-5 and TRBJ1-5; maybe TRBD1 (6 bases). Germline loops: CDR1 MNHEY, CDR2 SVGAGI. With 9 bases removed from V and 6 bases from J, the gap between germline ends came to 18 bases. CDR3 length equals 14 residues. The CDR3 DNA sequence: TGTGCCAGGGTCACAGGGCGATGGGGTCAGCCCCAGCATTTT. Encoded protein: CARVTGRWGQPQHF.

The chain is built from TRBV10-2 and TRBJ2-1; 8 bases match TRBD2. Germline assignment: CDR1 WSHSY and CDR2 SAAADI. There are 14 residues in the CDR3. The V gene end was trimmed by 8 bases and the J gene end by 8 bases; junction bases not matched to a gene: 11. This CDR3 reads CASSRLWRGDEQFF. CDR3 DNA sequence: TGCGCCAGCTCACGACTCTGGCGGGGGGATGAGCAGTTCTTC.

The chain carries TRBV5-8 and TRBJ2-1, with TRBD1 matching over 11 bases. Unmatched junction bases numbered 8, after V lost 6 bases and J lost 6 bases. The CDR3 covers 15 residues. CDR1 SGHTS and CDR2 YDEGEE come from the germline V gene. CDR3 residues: CASTPGGTGGNEQFF. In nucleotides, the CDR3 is TGTGCCAGCACCCCGGGCGGGACAGGGGGCAATGAGCAGTTCTTC. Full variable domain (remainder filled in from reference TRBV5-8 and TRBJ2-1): EAGVTQSPTHLIKTRGQQATLRCSPISGHTSVYWYQQALGLGLQFLLWYDEGEERNRGNFPPRFSGRQFPNYSSELNVNALELEDSALYLCASTPGGTGGNEQFFGPGTRLTVL.

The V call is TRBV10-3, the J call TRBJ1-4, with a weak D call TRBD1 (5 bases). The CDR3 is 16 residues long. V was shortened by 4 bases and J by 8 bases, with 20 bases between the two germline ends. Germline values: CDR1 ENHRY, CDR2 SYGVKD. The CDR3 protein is CAISAGRRGHKEKLFF. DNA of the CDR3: TGTGCCATCAGTGCGGGTCGGCGGGGCCACAAGGAAAAACTGTTTTTT.

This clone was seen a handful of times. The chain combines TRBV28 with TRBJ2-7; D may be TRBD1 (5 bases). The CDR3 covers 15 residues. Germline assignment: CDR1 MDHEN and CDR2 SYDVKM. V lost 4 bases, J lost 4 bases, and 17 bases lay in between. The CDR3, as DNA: TGTGCCAGCAGTTGGGTGAGGCAGGGAATATACGAGCAGTACGTC. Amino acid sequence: CASSWVRQGIYEQYV.

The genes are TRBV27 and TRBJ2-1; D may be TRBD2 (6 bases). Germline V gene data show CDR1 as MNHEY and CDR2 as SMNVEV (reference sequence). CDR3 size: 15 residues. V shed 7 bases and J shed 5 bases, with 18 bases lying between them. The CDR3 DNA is TGTGCCAGCAACCCCCGGGGGATTTTTGACAATGAGCAGTTCTTC. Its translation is CASNPRGIFDNEQFF.

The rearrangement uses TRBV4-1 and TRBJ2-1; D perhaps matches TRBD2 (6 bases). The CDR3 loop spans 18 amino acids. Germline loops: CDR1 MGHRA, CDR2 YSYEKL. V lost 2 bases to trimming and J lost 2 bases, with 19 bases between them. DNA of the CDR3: TGCGCCAGCAGCCAAACCGAGCAGGAGGGACGGACCTACAATGAGCAGTTCTTC. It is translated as CASSQTEQEGRTYNEQFF.

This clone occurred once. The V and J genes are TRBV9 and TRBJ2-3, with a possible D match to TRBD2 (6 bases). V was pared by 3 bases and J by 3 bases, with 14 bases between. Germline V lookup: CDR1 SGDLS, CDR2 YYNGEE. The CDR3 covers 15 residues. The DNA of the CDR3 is TGTGCCAGCAGCGGGGTGGGGGGAAGGACAGATACGCAGTATTTT. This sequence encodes CASSGVGGRTDTQYF.

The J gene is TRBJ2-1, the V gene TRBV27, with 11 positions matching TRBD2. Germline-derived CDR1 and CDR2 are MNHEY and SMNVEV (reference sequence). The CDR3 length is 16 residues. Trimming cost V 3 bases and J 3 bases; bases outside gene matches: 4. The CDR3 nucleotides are TGTGCCAGCAGTTTGGCGGGACTAGCGGACTACAATGAGCAGTTCTTC. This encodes CASSLAGLADYNEQFF.

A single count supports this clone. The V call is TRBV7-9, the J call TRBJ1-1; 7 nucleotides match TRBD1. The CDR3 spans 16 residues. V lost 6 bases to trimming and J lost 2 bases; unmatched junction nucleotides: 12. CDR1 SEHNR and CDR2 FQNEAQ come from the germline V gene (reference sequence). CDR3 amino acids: CASRPVGDSTNTEAFF. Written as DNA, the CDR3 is TGTGCCAGCAGGCCCGTGGGGGACAGTACTAACACTGAAGCTTTCTTT.

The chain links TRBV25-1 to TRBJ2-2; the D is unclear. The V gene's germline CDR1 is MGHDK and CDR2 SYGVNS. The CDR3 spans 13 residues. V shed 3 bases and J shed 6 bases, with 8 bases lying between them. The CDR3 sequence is CASSEALAGELFF. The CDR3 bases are TGTGCCAGCAGTGAGGCCCTGGCCGGGGAGCTGTTTTTT.